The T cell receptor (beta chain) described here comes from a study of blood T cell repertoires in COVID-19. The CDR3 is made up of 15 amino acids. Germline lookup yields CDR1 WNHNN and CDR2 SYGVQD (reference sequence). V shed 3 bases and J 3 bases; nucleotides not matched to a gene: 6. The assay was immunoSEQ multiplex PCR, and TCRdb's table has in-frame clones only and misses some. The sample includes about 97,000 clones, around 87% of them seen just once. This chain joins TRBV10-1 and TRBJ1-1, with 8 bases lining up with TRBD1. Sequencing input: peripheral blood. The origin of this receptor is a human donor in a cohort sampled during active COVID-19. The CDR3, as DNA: TGCGCCAGCAGTGACTCCGGGACAGGAGACACTGAAGCTTTCTTT. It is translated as CASSDSGTGDTEAFF.